A single TCR beta chain is shown here with its context. The antigen is undetermined. 60 Vbeta and 13 Jbeta primers were used in PCR. Sequenced by immunoSEQ multiplex PCR; TCRdb stores in-frame clones only, minus some. Among over 130,000 clones listed, about 61% were seen once. This entry belongs to a study of cytomegalovirus exposure and HLA in healthy donors. Findings of the study overall: Later genetic work tied a missense DCLRE1C variant to beta-chain V and J trimming. An analysis was carried out later, and it reportedly showed fewer N-insertions in an Asian-associated ancestry cluster than the roughly 670-donor mean. Presence/absence analyses assumed roughly uniform sequencing depth across donors.

Sequences were obtained from PBMCs. The source of this sequence is a male donor in good health and CMV-seronegative.

CDR3 in DNA: TGTGCCAGCTCACCGGACGGGACATCTGAAGCTTTCTTT. This codes for CASSPDGTSEAFF. J is TRBJ1-1 and V is TRBV18; possible D gene TRBD1, 6 bases. Germline lookup yields CDR1 KGHSH and CDR2 LQKENI. Trimming took off 3 bases at V and 6 bases at J, with 11 bases between the two ends. The length of the CDR3 is 13 residues.